This is a list of T cell receptor beta chains from one sample in a study of early T cells in non-severe SARS-CoV-2 infection. TCRdb reprocessed the 5' RACE reads via MiXCR and lists one record per CDR3 protein. Of about 20,000 distinct CDR3 sequences in the sample, about 4.9% were seen once. The specimen was whole blood. These TCRs come from an adult who was a healthcare worker with PCR-confirmed SARS-CoV-2 infection or an uninfected control (not recorded which). Each CDR3 is given with its conserved first and last residue. Each record gives: V gene, clone size, D gene, CDR3 length, J gene, CDR3 DNA, CDR3 protein. A D gene is named only where the DNA matches it firmly. The size field reads once, few or many counts, or a class when the clone is expanded.

>TRBV5-1|many|NA|14|TRBJ1-2
TGCGCCAGCAGCTTGGGAGGGACCAACTATGGCTACACCTTC
CASSLGGTNYGYTF
>TRBV20-1|many|NA|17|TRBJ1-3
TGCAGTGCTAGAGATAAGGAGGCTGAGGGGCTGGAAAACACCATATATTTT
CSARDKEAEGLENTIYF
>TRBV19|few|NA|12|TRBJ1-2
TGTGCCAGTAAAACAGGTTCCGATGGCTACACCTTC
CASKTGSDGYTF
>TRBV12-3/TRBV12-4|many|NA|14|TRBJ2-1
TGTGCCAGCAGTCCACGGACGGACTACAATGAGCAGTTCTTC
CASSPRTDYNEQFF
>TRBV6-6|medium-sized|NA|15|TRBJ2-7
TGTGCCAGCAGCCTACAGGCCGAAGGAGGGCAGGAGCAGTACTTC
CASSLQAEGGQEQYF
>TRBV7-2|few|NA|15|TRBJ1-6
TGTGCCAGCAGCCAATCCGGGACAAGGGGAGCACCCCTCCACTTT
CASSQSGTRGAPLHF
>TRBV7-9|many|NA|14|TRBJ2-4
TGTGCCAGCAGCCGAGGGGGAGCGGGAAACATTCAGTACTTC
CASSRGGAGNIQYF
>TRBV11-2|many|NA|12|TRBJ2-1
TGTGCTACTAGCCAAAGATTAGGTGAGCAGTTCTTC
CATSQRLGEQFF
>TRBV20-1|medium-sized|NA|15|TRBJ2-5
TGCAGTGCTAGAGATTACAAAACGGGACAAGAGACCCAGTACTTC
CSARDYKTGQETQYF
>TRBV2|many|NA|14|TRBJ2-5
TGTGCCAGCAGTGATAACCTGTACCAAGAGACCCAGTACTTC
CASSDNLYQETQYF
>TRBV29-1|many|NA|9|TRBJ1-2
TGCAGCGTTGATTTGGGCTACACCTTC
CSVDLGYTF
>TRBV5-1|few|NA|14|TRBJ2-3
TGCGCCAGCAGCTTGGACTGGAGCACAGATACGCAGTATTTT
CASSLDWSTDTQYF
>TRBV28|medium-sized|TRBD2|15|TRBJ2-1
TGTGCCAGCAGTCAACCGACTAGCGAGGGGAATGAGCAGTTCTTC
CASSQPTSEGNEQFF
>TRBV7-8|medium-sized|NA|15|TRBJ2-1
TGTGCCAGCAGTATTGTGAGCGGGCAGTACAATGAGCAGTTCTTC
CASSIVSGQYNEQFF
>TRBV28|few|NA|15|TRBJ1-2
TGTGCCAGCAGTTTATCGGGTGGAGCGCTTAGACGATGCACCTTC
CASSLSGGALRRCTF
>TRBV29-1|many|TRBD2|15|TRBJ2-1
TGCAGCGTTGTCGGGGGGGGGCGAACCTACAATGAGCAGTTCTTC
CSVVGGGRTYNEQFF
>TRBV20-1|medium-sized|TRBD1|13|TRBJ1-5
TGCAGTGCAATCACAGGGGAGGTGTCGCCCCAGCATTTT
CSAITGEVSPQHF
>TRBV7-2|many|TRBD2|18|TRBJ2-1
TGTGCCAGCAGCTTAGGGGGACTAGCGGGATATTCCTACAATGAGCAGTTCTTC
CASSLGGLAGYSYNEQFF
>TRBV10-1|medium-sized|NA|16|TRBJ2-2
TGCGCCAGCAGTGAGTCCGGGCAGGGGACCACCGGGGAGCTGTTTTTT
CASSESGQGTTGELFF
>TRBV19|medium-sized|NA|13|TRBJ1-5
TGTGCCAGTAGTATACTGGGGAATCAGCCCCAGCATTTT
CASSILGNQPQHF
>TRBV9|many|NA|15|TRBJ1-4
TGTGCCAGCAGCGGGGACGGCTCGGCGGATGAAAAACTGTTTTTT
CASSGDGSADEKLFF
>TRBV7-2|many|NA|13|TRBJ1-2
TGTGCCAGCAGTCGCAGGGGAGGGGATGGCTACACCTTC
CASSRRGGDGYTF
>TRBV30|many|TRBD1|17|TRBJ2-5
TGTGCCTGGAGTATGCCGGGACAGGGTTTCTTTAAGACGCCCCAGTACTTC
CAWSMPGQGFFKTPQYF
>TRBV7-9|few|TRBD2|15|TRBJ2-1
TGTGCCAGCAGCTTACCGACTAGCGCTTACAATGAGCAGTTCTTC
CASSLPTSAYNEQFF
>TRBV5-8|many|NA|15|TRBJ2-3
TGTGCCAGCAGCTCAGGACAGCGAGGGGGAGATACGCAGTATTTT
CASSSGQRGGDTQYF